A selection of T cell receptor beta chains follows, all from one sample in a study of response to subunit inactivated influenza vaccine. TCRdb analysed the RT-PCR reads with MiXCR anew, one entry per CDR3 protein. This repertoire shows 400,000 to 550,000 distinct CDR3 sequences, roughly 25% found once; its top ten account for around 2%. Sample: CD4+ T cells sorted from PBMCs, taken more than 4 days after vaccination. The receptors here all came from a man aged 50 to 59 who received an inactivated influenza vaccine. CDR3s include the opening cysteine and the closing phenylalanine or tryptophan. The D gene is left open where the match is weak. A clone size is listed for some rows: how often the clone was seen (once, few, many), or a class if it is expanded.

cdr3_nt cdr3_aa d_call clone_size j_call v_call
TGTGCCAGCAGCGTGGGGGGCGGGCGCTCCTACAATGAGCAGTTCTTC CASSVGGGRSYNEQFF . . TRBJ2-1 TRBV5-6
TGCGCCAGCAGCCAAAAGACTGGCTACGAGCAGTACTTC CASSQKTGYEQYF . . TRBJ2-7 TRBV4-1
TGTGCCAGCAGCTTGGGACTAGCCAGAGGAGAGACCCAGTACTTC CASSLGLARGETQYF TRBD2 few TRBJ2-5 TRBV11-2
TGCGCCAGCAGGAAAACACCAGGAGAGGGACAAAGGATCCCACCCCTCCACTTT CASRKTPGEGQRIPPLHF . . TRBJ1-6 TRBV5-1
TGTGCCACCAGTGTATCGGGAGGGTTGGCAGATACGCAGTATTTT CATSVSGGLADTQYF TRBD2 . TRBJ2-3 TRBV24-1
TGTGCCAGCAGTGAAGGTCCCTCCTACAATGAGCAGTTCTTC CASSEGPSYNEQFF . . TRBJ2-1 TRBV6-1
TGCAGTGCTAGACAGGGTATCAACACCGGGGAGCTGTTTTTT CSARQGINTGELFF . . TRBJ2-2 TRBV20-1
TGCAGTGTCTCATCGGGTGGGAATCAGCCCCAGCATTTT CSVSSGGNQPQHF . . TRBJ1-5 TRBV20-1
TGTGCCAGCAGTCCGGGACTAGCTAATACGCAGTATTTT CASSPGLANTQYF TRBD2 . TRBJ2-3 TRBV2
TGTGCCAGCAGCTTAAAGGGCGGGAACTTGAGGGATGAGCAGTTCTTC CASSLKGGNLRDEQFF . . TRBJ2-1 TRBV7-8
TGTGCCAGCAGCGTAGGACCGGCCCACGAGCAGTACTTC CASSVGPAHEQYF . many TRBJ2-7 TRBV9
TGTGCCAGCAGCTTGGGACAGGAAGCTTTCTTT CASSLGQEAFF TRBD1 . TRBJ1-1 TRBV11-2
TGCGCCAGCAGCTTGGCCTGGGGGAGCACGGTCAATGAGCAGTTCTTC CASSLAWGSTVNEQFF . . TRBJ2-1 TRBV5-1